This TCR beta chain was identified in a study of shared clonotypes between healthy human individuals. Regarding the study as a whole: Memory subsets generally showed smaller estimated richness than naive subsets did. A few donors showed sharing of approximately 5% of naive CD4 clonotypes.

Germline loops: CDR1 MNHEY, CDR2 SVGAGI. V lost 6 bases and J lost 5; bases outside the gene matches: 3. The CDR3 contains 14 residues. For this clone: Its antigen is still unknown. At the DNA level, this CDR3 is encoded by other sequences in the same sample as well.

The repertoire was sequenced with immunoSEQ multiplex PCR; TCRdb's copy has only in-frame clones and lacks some. This sample has roughly 2.5 million clones, with around nine tenths found just once. The sequencing sample was made of naive CD4+ T cells sorted from blood. Subset reported: CD45RA+ positively selected. The J gene is TRBJ1-4, the V gene TRBV6-5, with 10 bases fitting TRBD1. The sequence was collected from a man aged 18 to 35 in good health. CDR3 loop: CASRRTGGNEKLFF. CDR3 sequence (DNA): TGTGCCAGCAGGCGGACAGGGGGGAATGAAAAACTGTTTTTT.